A single sample gave rise to the 31 T cell receptor beta chains below, sequenced in a study of Ad26.COV2.S vaccination and SARS-CoV-2 variants. The sample's treatment: about 20 received Ad26.COV2.S at low or high dose, single or two shots; 5 received placebo; per-sample allocation not given. The samples were gathered on day 63 after the first injection of vaccine or placebo. Libraries were prepared by immunoSEQ multiplex PCR; TCRdb keeps only in-frame clonotypes and omits some of them. The sample includes about 680,000 clones, around 90% of them seen just once. The specimen was peripheral blood, collected in a trial of Ad26.COV2.S vaccine versus placebo. Receptor source: a person aged 18-65 years who received the Ad26.COV2.S COVID-19 vaccine or a placebo.

The chain combines TRBV3-1 (or the pseudogene TRBV3-2) with TRBJ1-5, with D possibly being TRBD1 (5 bases). CDR1 LGHDT and CDR2 YNNKEL come from the germline V gene (reference sequence). There are 15 residues in the CDR3. V was pared by 3 bases and J by 5 bases, with 14 bases between. This chain's CDR3 is CASSQAGPGYQPQHF. The CDR3 DNA is TGTGCCAGCAGCCAGGCAGGGCCCGGGTATCAGCCCCAGCATTTT.

The chain combines TRBV6-5 with TRBJ1-2, with unresolved D. Trimming removed 3 bases at V and 3 bases at J, with 14 bases between. Per the germline V gene, CDR1 is MNHEY and CDR2 is SVGAGI. CDR3 length equals 15 residues. Written as DNA, the CDR3 is TGTGCCAGCAGTTATCATCGGGAGTCGGACTATGGCTACACCTTC. As protein: CASSYHRESDYGYTF.

This clone was counted once. This chain uses TRBV3-1 (or the pseudogene TRBV3-2) with TRBJ1-4, with no clear D. The CDR3 totals 14 residues. V lost 0 bases to trimming and J lost 4 bases, with 6 bases between them. In germline, CDR1 is LGHDT, CDR2 YNNKEL (reference sequence). The CDR3 region is CASSQETVNEKLFF. As DNA, the CDR3 is TGTGCCAGCAGCCAAGAGACGGTTAATGAAAAACTGTTTTTT.

CDR3 loop: CASSGDGNSPLHF. The CDR3 DNA reads as TGTGCCAGCAGTGGGGATGGGAATTCACCCCTCCACTTT. V usage is TRBV12-3 or TRBV12-4 and J usage is TRBJ1-6; D gene uncertain. This CDR3 contains 13 residues. The ends were cut back, 5 bases at V and 7 bases at J, with 9 bases in the middle.

The rearrangement joins TRBV4-1 to TRBJ2-7; 7 positions match TRBD1. The germline V gene encodes CDR1 MGHRA and CDR2 YSYEKL. With V trimmed by 4 bases and J by 6 bases, 9 bases remained unmatched. CDR3 length equals 14 residues. CDR3 in DNA: TGCGCCAGCAGCCTAGGGGGCGTGGTAAGCGAGCAGTACTTC. Translating it yields CASSLGGVVSEQYF.

The chain employs TRBV3-1 (or the pseudogene TRBV3-2) and TRBJ2-2; no reliable D call. V dropped 0 bases and J dropped 4 bases, with 3 bases sitting between them. Germline V gene sequence: CDR1 LGHDT, CDR2 YNNKEL (reference sequence). The CDR3 is 13 amino acids. CDR3 DNA: TGTGCCAGCAGCCAAGATAGCACCGGGGAGCTGTTTTTT. Residues: CASSQDSTGELFF.

V gene TRBV29-1 combines with J gene TRBJ2-7, with 14 bases aligning to TRBD2. V lost 5 bases and J lost 3; bases outside the gene matches: 6. Germline-derived CDR1 and CDR2 are SQVTM and ANQGSEA. This CDR3 has 15 residues. Here the CDR3 reads CSVKTGTSGGYEQYF. CDR3 sequence (DNA): TGCAGCGTTAAAACCGGGACTAGCGGGGGCTACGAGCAGTACTTC.

The J gene is TRBJ2-2, the V gene TRBV10-2; TRBD1 is a possible D gene (6 bases). The ends were cut back, 6 bases at V and 5 bases at J, with 7 bases in the middle. This CDR3 comprises 12 residues. Looked up from germline, CDR1 is WSHSY and CDR2 is SAAADI. As DNA, the CDR3 is TGCGCCAGCAGACAGGGAACCGGGGAGCTGTTTTTT. Protein: CASRQGTGELFF.

The chain employs TRBV2 and TRBJ2-7; D is unclear. The germline CDR1 and CDR2 sequences are SNHLY and FYNNEI. The CDR3 loop spans 15 amino acids. V lost 5 bases and J 3 bases, leaving 17 bases between the germline ends. In nucleotides, the CDR3 is TGTGCCAGCAGTATCGACGCCGGCCCCTACTACGAGCAGTACTTC. Amino acids: CASSIDAGPYYEQYF. Using reference TRBV2 and TRBJ2-7 for the parts outside the CDR3, the full variable domain is EPEVTQTPSHQVTQMGQEVILRCVPISNHLYFYWYRQILGQKVEFLVSFYNNEISEKSEIFDDQFSVERPDGSNFTLKIRSTKLEDSAMYFCASSIDAGPYYEQYFGPGTRLTVT.

The rearrangement joins TRBV21-1 to TRBJ1-5. TRBV21-1 is recorded as a pseudogene. CDR3 length: 19 residues. Here the CDR3 DNA reads TGTGCCAGCAGCACCTTGACAGGGTCGGGACTAAATAGCAATCAGCCCCAGCATTTT. This encodes CASSTLTGSGLNSNQPQHF.

This clone came up once. This chain connects TRBV19 to TRBJ1-4; D is unclear. Germline V gene data show CDR1 as LNHDA and CDR2 as SQIVND (reference sequence). CDR3 size: 15 residues. Trimming left V 7 bases short and J 3 bases short, with 15 bases between. CDR3 region: CASTLFGSSNEKLFF. The CDR3 coding sequence is TGTGCCAGTACTCTATTCGGGTCATCTAATGAAAAACTGTTTTTT.

The chain uses TRBV29-1 and TRBJ2-4, with TRBD1 identical over 8 bases. The V segment lost 7 bases and the J segment 3 bases; nucleotides outside the gene matches: 5. Germline CDR1 and CDR2: SQVTM and ANQGSEA. The CDR3 runs to 13 residues. CDR3 DNA: TGCAGCGCCGCCGGGACAGGCAAAAACATTCAGTACTTC. Amino acid sequence: CSAAGTGKNIQYF.

The rearrangement uses TRBV11-3 and TRBJ2-2; a possible D gene is TRBD2 (7 bases). The CDR3 spans 15 residues. Germline CDR1 reads SGHNT; CDR2 reads YENEEA. V was trimmed by 4 bases and J by 5 bases, leaving 14 bases between them. Here the CDR3 reads CASSSLGGPTGELFF. CDR3 nucleotides: TGTGCCAGCAGCTCCTTGGGGGGGCCGACCGGGGAGCTGTTTTTT.

J is TRBJ1-2 and V is TRBV19; maybe TRBD1 (5 bases). There are 13 residues in the CDR3. Germline lookup yields CDR1 LNHDA and CDR2 SQIVND (reference sequence). Trimming pared 1 base from V and 3 bases from J, leaving 6 bases between. The chain's CDR3 is CASSIGGDYGYTF. As DNA, the CDR3 is TGTGCCAGTAGTATAGGGGGCGACTATGGCTACACCTTC. The full variable domain, rest sourced from reference TRBV19 and TRBJ1-2, is DGGITQSPKYLFRKEGQNVTLSCEQNLNHDAMYWYRQDPGQGLRLIYYSQIVNDFQKGDIAEGYSVSREKKESFPLTVTSAQKNPTAFYLCASSIGGDYGYTFGSGTRLTVV.

The chain is built from TRBV5-4 and TRBJ1-5; possibly TRBD1 for D (6 bases). The V end lost 4 bases, the J end lost 0 bases, and 14 bases lay between the germline ends. Germline V gives CDR1 SGHNT, CDR2 YYREEE (reference sequence). CDR3 length: 16 residues. CDR3 sequence (DNA): TGTGCCAGCAGCAATCAGGGGTTTGGTAGCAATCAGCCCCAGCATTTT. As protein: CASSNQGFGSNQPQHF.

This clone was counted once. V usage is TRBV29-1 and J usage is TRBJ1-1; no firm D call. Per the germline V gene, CDR1 is SQVTM and CDR2 is ANQGSEA. The ends were cut back, 4 bases at V and 0 bases at J, with 9 bases in the middle. The CDR3 runs to 13 residues. CDR3 sequence reads: CSVVSAVNTEAFF. CDR3 sequence (DNA): TGCAGCGTTGTATCGGCGGTGAACACTGAAGCTTTCTTT.

The chain carries TRBV2 and TRBJ1-4; no definite D call. CDR3 length: 14 residues. Trimming left V 7 bases short and J 0 bases short, with 9 bases between. CDR1 SNHLY and CDR2 FYNNEI come from the germline V gene. The CDR3 region has the DNA TGTGCCAGCAAATCAACAGCAACTAATGAAAAACTGTTTTTT. This translates into CASKSTATNEKLFF.

This chain connects TRBV10-3 to TRBJ2-1; 13 nucleotides align to TRBD2. The J segment lost 8 bases and the V segment lost 6 bases, leaving 19 bases of the junction unmatched. This CDR3 contains 19 residues. Germline V gene sequence: CDR1 ENHRY, CDR2 SYGVKD. The CDR3 coding sequence is TGTGCCATCAGACGGACAGGGGGGACTAGCGGGATATCAGGAGATGAGCAGTTCTTC. Protein sequence: CAIRRTGGTSGISGDEQFF.

The V call is TRBV5-1, the J call TRBJ1-2; TRBD1 matches at 10 bases. Germline assignment: CDR1 SGHRS and CDR2 YFSETQ. V lost 4 bases, J lost 2 bases, and 5 bases stayed unmatched. CDR3 length: 15 residues. CDR3 bases: TGCGCCAGCAGCCATGGGACAGGGGTCAACTATGGCTACACCTTC. This encodes CASSHGTGVNYGYTF.

V and J are TRBV19 and TRBJ2-3, with 8 bases aligning to TRBD1. With V trimmed by 7 bases and J by 3 bases, 3 bases remained unmatched. CDR3 length: 13 residues. The germline V gene encodes CDR1 LNHDA and CDR2 SQIVND (reference sequence). The CDR3 sequence is CASTGQETDTQYF. Here the CDR3 DNA reads TGTGCCAGTACGGGACAGGAGACAGATACGCAGTATTTT.

The chain couples TRBV3-1 (or the pseudogene TRBV3-2) to TRBJ2-7, with 16 positions matching TRBD2. After removal of 1 base from V and 12 bases from J, the junction contained 9 bases not matched to a gene. The length of the CDR3 is 16 residues. Germline V gene lookup returns CDR1 LGHDT and CDR2 YNNKEL (reference sequence). The CDR3 reads CASSQALGLAGGPPYF. Here the CDR3 DNA reads TGTGCCAGCAGCCAAGCTCTGGGACTAGCGGGAGGGCCGCCGTACTTC.

The chain combines TRBV12-5 with TRBJ2-1, with a possible D match to TRBD2 (5 bases). The CDR3 has 15 amino acids. With 5 bases removed from V and 7 bases from J, the gap between germline ends came to 18 bases. Germline V gene data show CDR1 as LGHNT and CDR2 as FRNRAP. CDR3 in DNA: TGTGCTAGTGGTCCCCCGGTAGGAGGCTCGAATGAGCAGTTCTTC. Translation: CASGPPVGGSNEQFF.

The chain recombines TRBV7-6 with TRBJ2-1; D unresolved. This CDR3 spans 14 amino acids. CDR1 SGHVS and CDR2 FNYEAQ come from the germline V gene. V shed 2 bases and J shed 8 bases, with 13 bases lying between them. CDR3 nucleotides: TGTGCCAGCAGCTTATATAGGGTCCCTGATGAGCAGTTCTTC. Residues: CASSLYRVPDEQFF.

About this clone: At the DNA level, this CDR3 is encoded by other sequences in the same sample as well. The chain carries TRBV27 and TRBJ1-1, with D possibly matching TRBD1 (5 bases). The V gene's germline CDR1 is MNHEY and CDR2 SMNVEV (reference sequence). The CDR3 is 12 amino acids. The germline V and J ends were trimmed by 5 bases and 5 bases, with 9 bases remaining between them. The CDR3 DNA follows: TGTGCCAGCAGTCCCGGGGGAACTGAAGCTTTCTTT. Protein product: CASSPGGTEAFF.

The chain links TRBV6-6 to TRBJ1-5, with no clear D. The CDR3 spans 13 residues. The V and J ends lost 2 bases and 4 bases respectively, with 6 bases between them. Per the germline V gene, CDR1 is MNHNY and CDR2 is SVGAGI (reference sequence). The chain's CDR3 is CASSYRANQPQHF. The CDR3 DNA follows: TGTGCCAGCAGTTACAGAGCAAATCAGCCCCAGCATTTT.

This clone showed up just once. The chain uses TRBV2 and TRBJ1-2; tentatively, D is TRBD1 (6 bases). The germline CDR1 and CDR2 sequences are SNHLY and FYNNEI. This CDR3 spans 13 amino acids. V lost 8 bases and J lost 4, with 14 bases in between. Here the CDR3 DNA reads TGTGCCAGCGGCAGCGGAGGGGGCTATGGCTACACCTTC. This sequence encodes CASGSGGGYGYTF.

The J gene is TRBJ1-1, the V gene TRBV19, with TRBD1 as a possible D gene (6 bases). Deletions cut 6 bases from V and 1 base from J, with 12 bases between. Germline CDR1 reads LNHDA; CDR2 reads SQIVND (reference sequence). The CDR3 covers 14 residues. The CDR3 is CASRGTQGNTEAFF. In nucleotides, the CDR3 is TGTGCCAGTAGGGGGACACAAGGGAACACTGAAGCTTTCTTT.

The J gene is TRBJ1-2, the V gene TRBV7-2; 12 nucleotides align to TRBD1. This CDR3 has 15 amino acids. After removal of 5 bases from V and 4 bases from J, the junction contained 5 bases not matched to a gene. CDR1 is SGHTA and CDR2 is FQGNSA in the germline V gene. The CDR3 sequence: CASSLGQGAGYGYTF. DNA for the CDR3: TGTGCCAGCAGCCTGGGACAGGGGGCCGGCTATGGCTACACCTTC.

CDR3 nucleotides: TGTGCCAGCAGTGATGCCAGTTTGGGCTTCCCAGATACGCAGTATTTT. This gives the protein CASSDASLGFPDTQYF. J is TRBJ2-3 and V is TRBV6-1; D not resolved. Trimming pared 3 bases from V and 4 bases from J, leaving 17 bases between. The CDR3 runs to 16 residues. The germline gives CDR1 MNHNS, CDR2 SASEGT.

J is TRBJ1-1 and V is TRBV7-9; a possible D gene is TRBD1 (5 bases). Trimming stripped 5 bases from V and 0 bases from J, with 13 bases between. Per the germline V gene, CDR1 is SEHNR and CDR2 is FQNEAQ (reference sequence). This CDR3 region has 15 residues. The CDR3 here is CASSLGAVMNTEAFF. CDR3 bases: TGTGCCAGCAGCCTCGGGGCAGTCATGAACACTGAAGCTTTCTTT.

The chain is built from TRBV28 and TRBJ2-7, with 12 bases lining up with TRBD2. Per the germline V gene, CDR1 is MDHEN and CDR2 is SYDVKM. Trimming at V came to 6 bases and at J to 3 bases, leaving 9 bases not matched to a gene. The CDR3 loop spans 16 amino acids. The CDR3 DNA sequence: TGTGCCAGCAGGGCCGGGACTAGCGGGTGGGGCTACGAGCAGTACTTC. It codes for CASRAGTSGWGYEQYF. Looking up the rest from reference TRBV28 and TRBJ2-7 gives the full variable domain: DVKVTQSSRYLVKRTGEKVFLECVQDMDHENMFWYRQDPGLGLRLIYFSYDVKMKEKGDIPEGYSVSREKKERFSLILESASTNQTSMYLCASRAGTSGWGYEQYFGPGTRLTVT.